This T cell receptor beta chain emerged from a study of control samples from healthy donors and cancer patients (dated by TCRdb to the early 2020s). Note on this clone: Its antigen has not been determined. No much larger clone exists at a distance of one base, and base qualities are not known.

The receptor library was made with the immunoSEQ multiplex PCR assay. The clones in this table, taken by TCRdb from immuneACCESS, are in-frame only. Not every clone is retained; where verified, under half of the shortfall comes from an unresolved V gene, and the cause of the rest is unknown. Here the sample has 100,000 or so clones; more than 85% occur a single time. The ten largest clones take up approximately 1% of the sample. The sequenced sample consisted of blood. The TCR sequence derives from a woman aged 25 to 39 in good health.

The CDR3 region: CASSHKTATNEKLFF. The DNA reads TGTGCCAGCAGTCACAAGACGGCAACTAATGAAAAACTGTTTTTT. The chain employs TRBV6-5 and TRBJ1-4; confidence is insufficient to name the D gene. CDR1 and CDR2 (MNHEY, SVGAGI) derive from the germline V gene. Including the terminal cysteine and phenylalanine, the CDR3 comprises 15 residues. Only CDR3 DNA is held: 45 bases, read in frame from base 1. The junction shows trimming of 5 bases on V and 0 bases on J, plus 10 bases between the germline ends.